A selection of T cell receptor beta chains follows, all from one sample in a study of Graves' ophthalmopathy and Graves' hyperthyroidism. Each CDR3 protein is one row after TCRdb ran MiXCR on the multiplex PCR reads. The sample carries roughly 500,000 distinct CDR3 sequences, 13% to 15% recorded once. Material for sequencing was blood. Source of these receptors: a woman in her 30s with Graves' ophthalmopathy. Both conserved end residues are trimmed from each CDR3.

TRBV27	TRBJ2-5	ASSGVQDSLGAQY
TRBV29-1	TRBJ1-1	SVEVNWGDTEAF
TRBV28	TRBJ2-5	ASTLPTGQAY
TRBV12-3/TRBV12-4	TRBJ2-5	ASSPGQGNQETQY
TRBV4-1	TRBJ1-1	ASSHSTPRLWNTEAF
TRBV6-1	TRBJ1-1	ASSQGPLNTEAF
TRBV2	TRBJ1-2	AGTRDNYGYT
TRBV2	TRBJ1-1	ASTPQGGKGEAF
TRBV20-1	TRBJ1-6	SASAGQGTSPLH
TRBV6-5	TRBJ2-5	ASSSKWDRAGETQY
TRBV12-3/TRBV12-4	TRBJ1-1	ASSFWATGANTEAF
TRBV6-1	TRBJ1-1	ASSGLMNTEAF
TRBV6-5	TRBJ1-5	ASSYRGGNQPQH
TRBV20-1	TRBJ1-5	SARDRASGDQPQH
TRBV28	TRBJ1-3	ASREGGLGNTIY
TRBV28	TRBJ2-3	ASSLDSDTQY
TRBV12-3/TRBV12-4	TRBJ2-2	ASSLEQVGELF
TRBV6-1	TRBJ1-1	ASRDRGGTEAF
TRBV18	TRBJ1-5	ASSLLPIGQGASQPQH
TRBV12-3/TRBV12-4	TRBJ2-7	ASSSPGTGYSEQY
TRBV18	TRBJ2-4	ASSPQGVNIQY
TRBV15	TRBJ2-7	ATSRDPAYEQY
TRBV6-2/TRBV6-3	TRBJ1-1	ASSYSEDTYTEAF
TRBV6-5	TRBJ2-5	ASSYGGENQETQY
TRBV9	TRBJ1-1	ASSSTPGQGSEAF
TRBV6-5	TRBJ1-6	ASSYSISVGQGTSPLH
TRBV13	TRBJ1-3	ASSLGEDRDENTIY
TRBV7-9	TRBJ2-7	ASSISGHWVN
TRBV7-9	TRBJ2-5	ASSWSGRAAQDTQY
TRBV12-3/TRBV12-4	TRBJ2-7	ASRWLQEQQY
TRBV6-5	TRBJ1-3	ASSYTGRSGNTIY
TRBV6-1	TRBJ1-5	ASRGQGLYSNQPQH
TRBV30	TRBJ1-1	AWSRRAEKAF
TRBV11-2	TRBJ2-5	ASSLDLGFWNQETQY
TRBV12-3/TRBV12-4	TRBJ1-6	ASSLITSPLH
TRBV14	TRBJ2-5	ASSQRAGGWETQY
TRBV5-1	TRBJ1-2	ASSRTGGSDGYT
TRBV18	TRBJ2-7	ASSPGLGTSGYEQY
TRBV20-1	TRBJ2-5	SARRGIIETQY
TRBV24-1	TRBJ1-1	ATSEQGKYEAF
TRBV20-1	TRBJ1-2	SARLIAVLYGYT
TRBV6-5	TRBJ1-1	ASSYSGGVDTEAF
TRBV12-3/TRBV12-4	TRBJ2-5	ASSLKGSETQY
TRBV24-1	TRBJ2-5	ATSDARLGQETQY
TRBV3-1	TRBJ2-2	ASSRILATNTGELF
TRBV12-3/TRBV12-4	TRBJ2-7	ASRGGQTGPFGEQY
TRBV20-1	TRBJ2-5	SVTGTGKETQY
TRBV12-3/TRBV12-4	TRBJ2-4	ASSLGLLGTAFHGGAKNIQY
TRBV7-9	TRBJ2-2	ASSPDRAHTGELF
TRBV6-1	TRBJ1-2	ASSPNYGYT
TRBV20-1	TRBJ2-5	SARHPGRHAETQY
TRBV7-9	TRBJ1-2	ASTPEAGEFYGYT
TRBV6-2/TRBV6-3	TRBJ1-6	ASSYRAGRNSPLH
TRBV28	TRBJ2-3	ASSLFLAGGSTDTQY
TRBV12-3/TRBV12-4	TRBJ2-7	ASSYEDEQY
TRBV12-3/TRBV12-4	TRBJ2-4	ASRETAKNIQY
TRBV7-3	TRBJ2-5	ASSLRQGYGETQY
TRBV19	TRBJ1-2	ASGQVYGYT